This T cell receptor beta chain appears in the sequencing data of a study of identical twins. TCRdb re-called the 5' RACE reads through MiXCR, storing one row per CDR3 protein. The sample yields roughly 770,000 distinct CDR3 sequences, about 18% seen once. Concerning this clonotype itself: What it binds is not known.

The ends lost 0 bases at V and 2 bases at J; junction bases unmatched: 7. The CDR3 runs 17 residues. Germline V gene data show CDR1 as LGHNA and CDR2 as YSLEER. General observations from the study: Fewer insertions were carried by abundant cord blood beta clonotypes, but none was seen in memory repertoires.

These data were also filed under a second study, of T cells expressing NK-cell markers. Turning to that study: The study sequenced eight donors, seven HCMV-seropositive and one seronegative. Several experiments added an anti-gamma-delta TCR antibody to sort only alpha-beta TCR T cells. The study found these clonotypes also leading the CD3+CD56-NKG2C+ fraction in a few donors.

This TCR was sampled from a woman in her late teens or twenties in good health. The V and J genes are TRBV4-3 and TRBJ2-1; 7 nucleotides align to TRBD1. Specimen: PBMCs. The DNA for the CDR3 is TGCGCCAGCAGCCAAGATCGGAGACAGGGTACCTACAATGAGCAGTTCTTC. Protein sequence: CASSQDRRQGTYNEQFF.